Here is one TCR beta chain with its context. Its target is not known. This record belongs to a study of regulatory T cells in long-lasting Graves disease. Both iRepertoire HTBI primers and Arm-PCR of CDR3 regions were used to build the TCR beta libraries. From the multiplex PCR reads, TCRdb called clonotypes with MiXCR, one entry per CDR3 protein. Of 620,000 or so distinct CDR3 sequences detected, 15% to 20% appear once; the ten largest clones hold around 19%. Study outcomes and limitations: In persistent patients, shared public clonotypes (more than 2,500) outnumbered those in new patients (roughly 1,000).

V lost 4 bases and J 2 bases, leaving 8 bases between the germline ends. Germline CDR1 and CDR2: SNHLY and FYNNEI. This CDR3 is built from 13 residues. Time point specified: newly diagnosed GD, antithyroid drugs for less than 3 months. Generation of the TCR library employed RNA extracted from PBMCs. A further study also used this sample, focusing on T cells in Graves' hyperthyroidism and ophthalmopathy.

This receptor was obtained from a woman in her twenties or thirties with Graves disease. The chain uses TRBV2 and TRBJ1-1; D gene ambiguous. Sample: peripheral blood mononuclear cells (PBMCs), taken at new diagnosis, from a patient treated with antithyroid drugs. In DNA form, the CDR3 reads TGTGCCAGCAGTGTATGGGAAAACACTGAAGCTTTCTTT. The encoded protein is CASSVWENTEAFF.